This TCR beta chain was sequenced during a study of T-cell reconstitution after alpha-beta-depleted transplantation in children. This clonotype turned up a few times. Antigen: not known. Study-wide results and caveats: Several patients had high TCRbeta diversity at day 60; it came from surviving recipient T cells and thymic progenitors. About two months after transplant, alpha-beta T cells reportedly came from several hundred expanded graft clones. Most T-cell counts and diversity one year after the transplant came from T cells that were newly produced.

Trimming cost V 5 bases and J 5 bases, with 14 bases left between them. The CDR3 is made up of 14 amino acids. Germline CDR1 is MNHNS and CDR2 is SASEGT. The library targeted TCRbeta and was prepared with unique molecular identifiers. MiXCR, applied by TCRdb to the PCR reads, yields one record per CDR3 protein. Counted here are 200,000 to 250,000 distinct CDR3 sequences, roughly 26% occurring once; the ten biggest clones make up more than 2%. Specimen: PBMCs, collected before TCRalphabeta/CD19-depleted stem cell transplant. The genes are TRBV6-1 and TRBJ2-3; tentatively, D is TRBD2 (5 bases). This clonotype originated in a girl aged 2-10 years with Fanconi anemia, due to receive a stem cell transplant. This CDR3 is CASSRMGVVDTQYF. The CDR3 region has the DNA TGTGCCAGCAGTAGAATGGGAGTGGTAGATACGCAGTATTTT.